The text below deals with one T cell receptor (beta chain). Which antigen it targets is not known. No much larger clonotype is one base removed from it; base qualities were not supplied. PBMCs were isolated by Ficoll-Paque density gradient centrifugation. This entry comes from a study of T-cell memory formation after mild COVID-19 (dated by TCRdb to the early 2020s). Regarding the study in general: Most TCR sequence clusters were specific to one of the two donors. In a couple of donors, T-cell clones that expanded and contracted after mild COVID-19 were tracked by sequencing TCRalpha and TCRbeta repertoires over time. Two young, previously healthy adult volunteers, one female and one male, were included in the cohort.

V trim: 4 bases; J trim: 0 bases; unmatched bases: 6. The germline V gene sets CDR1 to MGHDK and CDR2 to SYGVNS. The CDR3 holds 16 amino acids from the cysteine to the phenylalanine. Only CDR3 DNA is held: 48 bases, read in frame from base 1. Paper-wide results and their limitations: The second-wave clones that peaked on day 37 were not confirmed to be SARS-CoV-2 specific. Only two mild cases were covered by the study, and larger cohorts that include severe cases with pre-infection samples were considered necessary. Some responding clones were detected in pre-infection memory, suggesting pre-existing cross-reactive memory T cells joined the SARS-CoV-2 response. Clones contracting from day 15 to 85 had balanced CD4/CD8 phenotypes, while a second wave expanding from day 15 to 37 was biased towards CD4+. Contracting CD4+ clones appeared mostly in the CM and EM memory subsets, whereas CD8+ clones were enriched in EMRA.

The run used an Illumina NovaSeq 6000. TCRalpha and TCRbeta cDNA libraries were built by 5'RACE with constant-segment primers, adding sample barcodes and unique molecular identifiers. Trizol reagent was used to extract RNA from every sample. Amplification of the libraries took two PCR steps, and the second step added a second sample barcode plus Illumina TruSeq adapters. Libraries were sequenced on an Illumina NovaSeq with 2 x 150 bp paired-end reads. The original methods were these. Demultiplexing of reads and collapsing into UMI-guided consensus sequences were performed with migec v1.2.7. Using mixcr v2.1.11, UMI consensuses were aligned to TRA and TRB V and J templates and then assembled into clonotypes. A clonotype was counted as expanded or contracted only if both edgeR and NoisET called the change significant, with noise models trained on biological replicates. For edgeR calls, the thresholds were a false discovery rate-adjusted p below 0.01 and a log2 fold-change of 1. As an exploratory analysis of dynamics, max-normalized trajectories of the 1000 most abundant clonotypes were examined with PCA combined with hierarchical clustering. Separately sequenced CD4+ and CD8+ repertoires were used to assign the CD4 or CD8 phenotype of responding clones. TCRdb reworked the public reads: Q25 trimming with fastp, MiXCR clone assembly, productive beta chains retained. Every distinct CDR3 protein forms one entry, paired with its most common genes and DNA. The authors' filters were not applied to this entry. This sample is represented by about 290,000 distinct CDR3 sequences; approximately 15% of them were singletons. Of the sample, more than 20% falls within the top ten clones.

The chain is assembled from TRBV25-1 and TRBJ2-3, with TRBD2 matching 8 junction bases. Source material: PBMCs or a T cell subset sorted from them (not recorded which). The receptor's source is a young man who had mild COVID-19 (a few samples of this study predate the infection). The sample titles of this study are shuffled in the database, so cell type and time point are left out; the donor was told from shared clones. The sequenced DNA: TGTGCCAGCAGTGGGTACGGACTAGCTAGCACAGATACGCAGTATTTT. Translated, it gives CASSGYGLASTDTQYF.